Shown below are 9 T cell receptor beta chains from a single sample sequenced in a study of vaccination effects on CD4 cells after COVID-19. Viral peptide pools were used in the ViraFEST assay to expand antigen-specific CD4+ T cells, and sequencing came afterward. When ten to eleven days of culture had elapsed, CD4+ T cells were isolated. The study found no prior SARS-CoV-2 infection in the vaccine recipients, who tested negative for nucleocapsid antibodies. Profiled with immunoSEQ multiplex PCR; TCRdb holds only in-frame clones, not every one. This table holds tens of thousands of clones, around three quarters found once. Their specific antigens are unknown. The sample consisted of CD4+ T cells from PBMCs cultured with HCoV-OC43 spike peptides, taken before COVID-19 vaccination. Subset: HCoV-OC43 spike overlapping peptide pool stimulation. These receptors all come from a human donor who received a COVID-19 vaccine.

This clone was found a few times. The chain joins TRBV9 to TRBJ1-6, with unresolved D. The CDR3 runs 13 residues. V shed 4 bases and J shed 7 bases, with 9 bases lying between them. Per the germline V gene, CDR1 is SGDLS and CDR2 is YYNGEE. In DNA, the CDR3 is TGTGCCAGCAGCCCGGACCCAAATTCACCCCTCCACTTT. Protein product: CASSPDPNSPLHF.

This sequence joins TRBV6-5 and TRBJ2-3; D might be TRBD2 (7 bases). The CDR3 contains 13 residues. Germline V gives CDR1 MNHEY, CDR2 SVGAGI. V was clipped by 11 bases and J by 2 bases, with 14 bases between them. CDR3 nucleotide sequence: TGTGCCGGCCGAGGGGGGGCCACAGATACGCAGTATTTT. This sequence encodes CAGRGGATDTQYF.

The chain couples TRBV5-1 to TRBJ2-5; D gene ambiguous. Germline values: CDR1 SGHRS, CDR2 YFSETQ. This CDR3 spans 13 amino acids. V was pared by 5 bases and J by 0 bases, with 8 bases between. The CDR3 spells CASSSVNQETQYF. Written as DNA, the CDR3 is TGCGCCAGCAGTTCTGTAAACCAAGAGACCCAGTACTTC.

The chain employs TRBV6-1 and TRBJ1-2, with 7 bases fitting TRBD1. Germline lookup yields CDR1 MNHNS and CDR2 SASEGT. The junction had 8 bases not matched to a gene; V was cut back by 3 bases and J by 7 bases. There are 14 residues in the CDR3. The CDR3 coding sequence is TGTGCCAGCAGTGAGGCAGGGGGATCGCGTGGCTACACCTTC. Amino acid sequence: CASSEAGGSRGYTF.

The chain links TRBV5-8 to TRBJ1-3; D is unclear. The CDR3 has 16 residues. CDR1 and CDR2 from the germline V gene are SGHTS and YDEGEE. With 0 bases removed from V and 0 bases from J, the gap between germline ends came to 10 bases. DNA for the CDR3: TGTGCCAGCAGCTTGGGAAGCTTCAACTCTGGAAACACCATATATTTT. As protein: CASSLGSFNSGNTIYF.

This chain uses TRBV5-1 with TRBJ1-1; tentatively, D is TRBD1 (5 bases). The CDR3 is made up of 13 amino acids. The V end was cut by 4 bases, the J end by 3 bases, with 10 bases between. Germline V gene lookup returns CDR1 SGHRS and CDR2 YFSETQ. CDR3 in amino acids: CASSRGTDTEAFF. Written as DNA, the CDR3 is TGCGCCAGCAGCCGAGGGACGGACACTGAAGCTTTCTTT. The full variable domain, completed using reference TRBV5-1 and TRBJ1-1, is KAGVTQTPRYLIKTRGQQVTLSCSPISGHRSVSWYQQTPGQGLQFLFEYFSETQRNKGNFPGRFSGRQFSNSRSEMNVSTLELGDSALYLCASSRGTDTEAFFGQGTRLTVV.

This chain joins TRBV5-1 and TRBJ2-5; TRBD1 aligns across 7 bases. The junction had 10 bases not matched to a gene; V was cut back by 7 bases and J by 4 bases. CDR1 SGHRS and CDR2 YFSETQ come from the germline V gene. This CDR3 has 14 amino acids. This chain's CDR3 is CASADRVGGETQYF. CDR3 in DNA: TGCGCCAGCGCAGACAGGGTAGGGGGAGAGACCCAGTACTTC.

The chain employs TRBV19 and TRBJ2-5, with D possibly being TRBD1 or TRBD2 (5 bases each). The CDR3 covers 14 residues. CDR1 is LNHDA and CDR2 is SQIVND in the germline V gene (reference sequence). Trimming pared 5 bases from V and 2 bases from J, leaving 12 bases between. DNA of the CDR3: TGTGCCAGTAGTGGGGGACGGGGACAAGAGACCCAGTACTTC. It translates to CASSGGRGQETQYF. The full variable domain, in which reference TRBV19 and TRBJ2-5 provide the parts outside the CDR3, is DGGITQSPKYLFRKEGQNVTLSCEQNLNHDAMYWYRQDPGQGLRLIYYSQIVNDFQKGDIAEGYSVSREKKESFPLTVTSAQKNPTAFYLCASSGGRGQETQYFGPGTRLLVL.

This clone was detected only a few times. This rearrangement joins TRBV7-2 to TRBJ1-2; TRBD1 matches 9 bases. Germline CDR1 and CDR2: SGHTA and FQGNSA. The V gene end was trimmed by 5 bases and the J gene end by 5 bases; junction bases not matched to a gene: 6. The CDR3 covers 14 residues. The CDR3 sequence is CASSPGQGRYGYTF. CDR3 bases: TGTGCCAGCAGCCCCGGACAGGGGCGTTATGGCTACACCTTC.